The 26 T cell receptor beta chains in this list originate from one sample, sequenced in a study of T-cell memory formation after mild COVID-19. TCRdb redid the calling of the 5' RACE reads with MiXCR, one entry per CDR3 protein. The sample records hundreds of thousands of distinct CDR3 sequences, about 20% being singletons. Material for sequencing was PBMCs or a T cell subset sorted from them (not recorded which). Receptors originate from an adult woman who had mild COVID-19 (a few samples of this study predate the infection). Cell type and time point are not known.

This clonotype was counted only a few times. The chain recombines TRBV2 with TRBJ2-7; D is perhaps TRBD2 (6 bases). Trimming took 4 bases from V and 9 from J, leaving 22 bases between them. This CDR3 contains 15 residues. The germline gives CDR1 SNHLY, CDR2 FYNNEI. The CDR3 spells CASSGGVSGSRRQYF. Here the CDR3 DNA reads TGTGCCAGCAGTGGGGGCGTTAGCGGATCCAGGCGGCAGTACTTC.

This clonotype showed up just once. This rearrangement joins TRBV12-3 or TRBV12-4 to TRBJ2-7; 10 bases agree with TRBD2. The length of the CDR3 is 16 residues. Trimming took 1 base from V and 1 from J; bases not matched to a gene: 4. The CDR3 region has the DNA TGTGCCAGCAGTTTAGGAGGTAGCGGGAGGTCCTACGAGCAGTACTTC. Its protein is CASSLGGSGRSYEQYF.

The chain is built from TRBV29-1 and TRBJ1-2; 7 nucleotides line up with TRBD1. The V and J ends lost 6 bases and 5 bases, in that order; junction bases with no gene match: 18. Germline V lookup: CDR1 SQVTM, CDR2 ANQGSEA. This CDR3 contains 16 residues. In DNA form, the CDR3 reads TGCAGCGTGGACCCGGGACAGTTCCTTGTTGGGTATGGCTACACCTTC. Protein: CSVDPGQFLVGYGYTF. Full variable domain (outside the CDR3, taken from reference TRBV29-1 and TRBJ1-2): SAVISQKPSRDICQRGTSLTIQCQVDSQVTMMFWYRQQPGQSLTLIATANQGSEATYESGFVIDKFPISRPNLTFSTLTVSNMSPEDSSIYLCSVDPGQFLVGYGYTFGSGTRLTVV.

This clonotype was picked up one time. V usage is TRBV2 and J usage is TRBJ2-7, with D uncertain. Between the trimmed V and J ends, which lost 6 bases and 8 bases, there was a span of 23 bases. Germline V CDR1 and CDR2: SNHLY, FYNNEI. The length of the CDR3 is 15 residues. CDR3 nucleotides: TGTGCCAGCAGCGGTTATAACGCCGGGCACGGGCAGCAGTACTTC. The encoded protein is CASSGYNAGHGQQYF.

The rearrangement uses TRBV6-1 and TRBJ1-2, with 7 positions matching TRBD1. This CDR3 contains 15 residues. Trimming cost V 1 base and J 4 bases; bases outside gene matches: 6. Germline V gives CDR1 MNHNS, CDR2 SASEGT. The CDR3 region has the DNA TGTGCCAGCAGTGAAGTCGAGGGGGCAGGCTATGGCTACACCTTC. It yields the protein CASSEVEGAGYGYTF.

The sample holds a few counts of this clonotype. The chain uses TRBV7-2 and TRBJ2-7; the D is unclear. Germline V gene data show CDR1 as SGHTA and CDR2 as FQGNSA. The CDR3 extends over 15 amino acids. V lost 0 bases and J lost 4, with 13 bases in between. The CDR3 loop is CASSLAPRSEYEQYF. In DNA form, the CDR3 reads TGTGCCAGCAGCTTAGCGCCCAGGAGTGAGTACGAGCAGTACTTC. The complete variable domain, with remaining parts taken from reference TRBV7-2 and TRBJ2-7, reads GAGVSQSPSNKVTEKGKDVELRCDPISGHTALYWYRQSLGQGLEFLIYFQGNSAPDKSGLPSDRFSAERTGGSVSTLTIQRTQQEDSAVYLCASSLAPRSEYEQYFGPGTRLTVT.

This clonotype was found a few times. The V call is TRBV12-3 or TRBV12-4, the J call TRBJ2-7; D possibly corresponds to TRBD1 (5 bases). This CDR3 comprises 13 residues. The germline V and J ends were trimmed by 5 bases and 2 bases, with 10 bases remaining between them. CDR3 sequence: CASSNQGAYEQYF. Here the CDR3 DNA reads TGTGCCAGCAGTAATCAAGGGGCCTACGAGCAGTACTTC.

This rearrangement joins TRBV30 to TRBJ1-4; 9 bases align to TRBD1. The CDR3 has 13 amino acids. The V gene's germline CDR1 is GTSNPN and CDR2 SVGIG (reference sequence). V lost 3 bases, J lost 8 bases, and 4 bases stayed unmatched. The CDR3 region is CAWRTGGYEKLFF. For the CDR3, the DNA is TGTGCCTGGAGGACAGGGGGATACGAAAAACTGTTTTTT.

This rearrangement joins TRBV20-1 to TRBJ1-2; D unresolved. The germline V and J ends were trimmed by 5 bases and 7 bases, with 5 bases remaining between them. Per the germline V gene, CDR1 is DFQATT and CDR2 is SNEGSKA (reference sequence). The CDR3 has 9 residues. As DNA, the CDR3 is TGCAGTGCTGGGATTGGCTACACCTTC. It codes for CSAGIGYTF.

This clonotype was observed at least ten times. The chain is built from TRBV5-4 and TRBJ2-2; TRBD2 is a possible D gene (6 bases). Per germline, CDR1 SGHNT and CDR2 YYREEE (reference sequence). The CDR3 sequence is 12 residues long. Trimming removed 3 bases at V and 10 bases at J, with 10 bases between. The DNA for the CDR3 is TGTGCCAGCAGCTGGGACTCCGCGGAGCTGTTTTTT. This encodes CASSWDSAELFF.

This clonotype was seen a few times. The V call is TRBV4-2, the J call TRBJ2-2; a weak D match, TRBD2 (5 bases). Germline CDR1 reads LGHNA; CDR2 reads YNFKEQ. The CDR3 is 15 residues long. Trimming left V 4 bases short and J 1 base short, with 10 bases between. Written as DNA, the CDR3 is TGTGCCAGCAGCCCCCTAGCCAGGAACACCGGGGAGCTGTTTTTT. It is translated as CASSPLARNTGELFF.

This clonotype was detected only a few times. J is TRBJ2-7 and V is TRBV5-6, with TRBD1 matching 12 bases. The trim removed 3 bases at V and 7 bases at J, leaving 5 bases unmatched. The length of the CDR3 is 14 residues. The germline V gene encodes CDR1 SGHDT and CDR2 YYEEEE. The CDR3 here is CASSWGQGAREQYF. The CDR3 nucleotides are TGTGCCAGCAGCTGGGGACAGGGGGCAAGGGAGCAGTACTTC. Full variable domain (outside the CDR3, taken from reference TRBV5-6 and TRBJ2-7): DAGVTQSPTHLIKTRGQQVTLRCSPKSGHDTVSWYQQALGQGPQFIFQYYEEEERQRGNFPDRFSGHQFPNYSSELNVNALLLGDSALYLCASSWGQGAREQYFGPGTRLTVT.

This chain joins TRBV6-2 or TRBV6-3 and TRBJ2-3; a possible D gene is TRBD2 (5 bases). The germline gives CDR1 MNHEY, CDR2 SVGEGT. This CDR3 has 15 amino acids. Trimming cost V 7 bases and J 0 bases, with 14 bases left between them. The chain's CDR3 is CASTDGRASTDTQYF. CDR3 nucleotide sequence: TGTGCCAGCACCGATGGGCGGGCAAGCACAGATACGCAGTATTTT.

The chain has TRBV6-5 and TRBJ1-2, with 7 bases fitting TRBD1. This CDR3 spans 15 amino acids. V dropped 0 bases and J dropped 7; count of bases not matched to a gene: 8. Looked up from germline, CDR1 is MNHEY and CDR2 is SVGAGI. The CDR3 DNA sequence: TGTGCCAGCAGTTACTCGACAGGGCAGAGGAGTGGCTACACCTTC. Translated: CASSYSTGQRSGYTF.

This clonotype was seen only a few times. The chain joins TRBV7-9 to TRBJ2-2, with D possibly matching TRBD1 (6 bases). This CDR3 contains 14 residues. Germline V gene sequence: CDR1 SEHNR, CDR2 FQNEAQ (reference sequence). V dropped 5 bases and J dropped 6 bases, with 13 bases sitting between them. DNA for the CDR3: TGTGCCAGCAGCCCACTACAGGGTTCCGGGGAGCTGTTTTTT. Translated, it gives CASSPLQGSGELFF.

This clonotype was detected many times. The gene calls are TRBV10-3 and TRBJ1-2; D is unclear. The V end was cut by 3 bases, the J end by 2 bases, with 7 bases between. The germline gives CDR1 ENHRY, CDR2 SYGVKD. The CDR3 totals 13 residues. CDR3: CAISDSGNYGYTF. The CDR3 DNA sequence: TGTGCCATCAGTGATTCGGGGAACTATGGCTACACCTTC.

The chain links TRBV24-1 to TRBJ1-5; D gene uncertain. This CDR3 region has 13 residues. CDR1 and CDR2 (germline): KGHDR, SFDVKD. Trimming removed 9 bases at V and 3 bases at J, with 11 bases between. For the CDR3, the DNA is TGTGCCACCTCCCGGGCTTTCAATCAGCCCCAGCATTTT. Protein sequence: CATSRAFNQPQHF.

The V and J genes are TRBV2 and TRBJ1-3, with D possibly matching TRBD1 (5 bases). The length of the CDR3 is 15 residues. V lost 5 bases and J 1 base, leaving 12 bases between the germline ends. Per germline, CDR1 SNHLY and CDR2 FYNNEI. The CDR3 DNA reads TGTGCCAGCAGTCTGGACAAGAGGTCTGGAAACACCATATATTTT. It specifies CASSLDKRSGNTIYF.

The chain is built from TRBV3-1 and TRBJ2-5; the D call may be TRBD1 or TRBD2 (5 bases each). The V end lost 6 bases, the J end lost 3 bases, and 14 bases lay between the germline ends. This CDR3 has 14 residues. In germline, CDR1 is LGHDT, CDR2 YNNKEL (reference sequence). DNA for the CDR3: TGTGCCAGCAGGGCAGGGAGCACAGAAGAGACCCAGTACTTC. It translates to CASRAGSTEETQYF.

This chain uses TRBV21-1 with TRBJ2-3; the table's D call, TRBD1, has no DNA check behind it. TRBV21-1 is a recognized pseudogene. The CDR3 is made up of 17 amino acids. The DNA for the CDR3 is TGTGCCAGCAGCAAAATGGGACCCGGATCTAGCACAGATACGCAGTATTTT. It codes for CASSKMGPGSSTDTQYF.

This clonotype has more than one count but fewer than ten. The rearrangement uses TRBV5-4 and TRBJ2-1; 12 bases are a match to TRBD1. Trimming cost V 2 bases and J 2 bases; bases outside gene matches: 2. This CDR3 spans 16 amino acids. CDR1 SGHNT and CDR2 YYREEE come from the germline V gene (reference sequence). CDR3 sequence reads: CASSFGDRGPYNEQFF. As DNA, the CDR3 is TGTGCCAGCAGCTTCGGGGACAGGGGGCCCTACAATGAGCAGTTCTTC.

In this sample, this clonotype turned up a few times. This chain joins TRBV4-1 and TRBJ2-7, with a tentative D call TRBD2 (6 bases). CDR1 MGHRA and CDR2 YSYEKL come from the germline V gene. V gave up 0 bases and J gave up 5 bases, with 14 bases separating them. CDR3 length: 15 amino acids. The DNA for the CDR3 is TGCGCCAGCAGCCAAGACATGGGGGGAGTGAACGAGCAGTACTTC. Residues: CASSQDMGGVNEQYF.

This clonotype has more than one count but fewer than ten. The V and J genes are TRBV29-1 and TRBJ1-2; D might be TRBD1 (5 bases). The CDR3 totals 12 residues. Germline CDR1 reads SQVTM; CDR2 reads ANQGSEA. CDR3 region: CVSRGTNYGYTF. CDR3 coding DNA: TGCGTCTCCCGTGGGACGAACTATGGCTACACCTTC.

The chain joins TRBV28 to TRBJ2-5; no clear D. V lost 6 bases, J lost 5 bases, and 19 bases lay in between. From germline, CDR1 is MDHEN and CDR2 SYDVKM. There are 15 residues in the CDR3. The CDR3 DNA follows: TGTGCCAGCAGCTTCAACTCAGGTTCGCGGGAGACCCAGTACTTC. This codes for CASSFNSGSRETQYF. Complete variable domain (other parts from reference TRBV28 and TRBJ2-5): DVKVTQSSRYLVKRTGEKVFLECVQDMDHENMFWYRQDPGLGLRLIYFSYDVKMKEKGDIPEGYSVSREKKERFSLILESASTNQTSMYLCASSFNSGSRETQYFGPGTRLLVL.

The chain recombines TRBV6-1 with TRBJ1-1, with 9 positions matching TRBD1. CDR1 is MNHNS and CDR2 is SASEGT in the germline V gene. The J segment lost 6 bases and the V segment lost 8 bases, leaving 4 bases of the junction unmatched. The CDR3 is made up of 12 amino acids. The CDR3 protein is CASGRTGAEAFF. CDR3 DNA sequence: TGTGCCAGCGGTAGGACAGGGGCTGAAGCTTTCTTT.

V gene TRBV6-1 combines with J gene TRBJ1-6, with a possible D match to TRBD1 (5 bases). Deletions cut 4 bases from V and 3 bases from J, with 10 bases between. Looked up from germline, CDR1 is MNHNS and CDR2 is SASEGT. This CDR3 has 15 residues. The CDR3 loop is CASSAGQDYNSPLHF. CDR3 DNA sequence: TGTGCCAGCAGTGCTGGACAAGACTATAATTCACCCCTCCACTTT.